The source of this T cell receptor (beta chain) is a study of T cell responses to AZD1222 COVID-19 vaccine. Study conclusions and caveats: It should be noted that donors were predominantly white British and more often female, and clonal diversity was possibly underestimated. Repertoires were sampled only after the peak T cell response.

Trimming took off 4 bases at V and 6 bases at J, with 10 bases between the two ends. The CDR3 extends over 12 amino acids. The germline V gene encodes CDR1 LGHDT and CDR2 YNNKEL (reference sequence). The table came from immunoSEQ multiplex PCR; TCRdb's copy has only in-frame clones and leaves some out. Here the sample spans 100,000 or so clones, around 87% being singletons. Details on this clone: Its antigen is unidentified. Within the sample, other DNA sequences also encode this same CDR3.

The specimen comprised peripheral blood, sampled 28 days after the second AZD1222 dose. The source is an adult who received the AZD1222 COVID-19 vaccine. V and J are TRBV3-1 (or the pseudogene TRBV3-2) and TRBJ2-7, with D perhaps matching TRBD2 (5 bases). This CDR3 is CASSRGGGEQYF. CDR3 nucleotide sequence: TGTGCCAGCAGCCGAGGAGGTGGCGAGCAGTACTTC.